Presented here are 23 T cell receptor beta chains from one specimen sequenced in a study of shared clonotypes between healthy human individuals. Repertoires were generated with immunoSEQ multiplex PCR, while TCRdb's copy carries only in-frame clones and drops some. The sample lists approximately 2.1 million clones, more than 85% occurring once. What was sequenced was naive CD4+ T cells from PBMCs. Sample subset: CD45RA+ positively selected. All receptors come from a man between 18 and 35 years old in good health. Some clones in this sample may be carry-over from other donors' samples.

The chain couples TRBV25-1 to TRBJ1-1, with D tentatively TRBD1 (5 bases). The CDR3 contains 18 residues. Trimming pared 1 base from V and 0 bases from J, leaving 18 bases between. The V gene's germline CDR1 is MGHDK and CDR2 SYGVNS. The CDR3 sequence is CASSELYMQGSMNTEAFF. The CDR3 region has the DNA TGTGCCAGCAGTGAATTATATATGCAGGGAAGCATGAACACTGAAGCTTTCTTT.

The CDR3 here is CASSTMDSLNTEAFF. CDR3 nucleotide sequence: TGCGCCAGCAGCACAATGGACTCCTTGAACACTGAAGCTTTCTTT. The rearrangement links TRBV5-1 to TRBJ1-1; unclear D gene. The CDR3 sequence is 15 residues long. CDR1 and CDR2 from the germline V gene are SGHRS and YFSETQ. The V end lost 4 bases, the J end lost 0 bases, and 13 bases lay between the germline ends.

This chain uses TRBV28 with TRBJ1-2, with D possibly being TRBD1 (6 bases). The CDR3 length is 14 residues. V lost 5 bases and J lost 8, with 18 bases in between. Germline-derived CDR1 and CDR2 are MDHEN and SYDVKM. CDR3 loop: CASSLPGGLQGYTF. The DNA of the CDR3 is TGTGCCAGCAGTCTACCGGGGGGGCTACAAGGCTACACCTTC.

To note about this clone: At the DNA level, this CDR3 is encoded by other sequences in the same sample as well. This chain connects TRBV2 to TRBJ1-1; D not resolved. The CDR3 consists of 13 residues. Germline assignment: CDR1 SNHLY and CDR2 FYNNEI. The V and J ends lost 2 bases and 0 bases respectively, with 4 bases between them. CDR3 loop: CASSEQVNTEAFF. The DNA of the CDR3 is TGTGCCAGCAGTGAACAAGTGAACACTGAAGCTTTCTTT.

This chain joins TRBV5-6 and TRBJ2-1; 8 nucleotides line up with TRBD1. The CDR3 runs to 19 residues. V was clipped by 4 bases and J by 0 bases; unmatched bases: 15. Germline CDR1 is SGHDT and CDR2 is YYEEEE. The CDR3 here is CASSPGTGVQFRSYNEQFF. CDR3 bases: TGTGCCAGCAGCCCCGGGACAGGAGTACAATTTCGCTCCTACAATGAGCAGTTCTTC.

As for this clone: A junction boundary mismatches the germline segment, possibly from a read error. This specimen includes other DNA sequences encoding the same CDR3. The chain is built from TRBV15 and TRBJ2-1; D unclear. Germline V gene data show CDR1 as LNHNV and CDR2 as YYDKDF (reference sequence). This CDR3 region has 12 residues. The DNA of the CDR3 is TGTGCCACCAGCAGAGACTACGATGAGCAGTTCTTC. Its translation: CATSRDYDEQFF.

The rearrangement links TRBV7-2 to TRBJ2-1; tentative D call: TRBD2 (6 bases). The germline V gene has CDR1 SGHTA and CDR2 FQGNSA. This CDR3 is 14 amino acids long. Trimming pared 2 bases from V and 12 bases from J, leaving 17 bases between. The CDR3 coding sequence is TGTGCCAGCAGCTTAAGGGACTCGGCGGGGAGGCAGTTCTTC. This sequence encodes CASSLRDSAGRQFF.

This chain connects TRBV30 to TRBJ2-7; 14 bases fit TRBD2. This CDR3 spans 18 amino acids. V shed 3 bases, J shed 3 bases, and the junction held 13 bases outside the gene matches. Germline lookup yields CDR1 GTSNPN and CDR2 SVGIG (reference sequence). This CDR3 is CAWRPGIGLAGGRYEQYF. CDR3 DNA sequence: TGTGCCTGGAGGCCGGGGATCGGACTAGCGGGAGGACGCTACGAGCAGTACTTC.

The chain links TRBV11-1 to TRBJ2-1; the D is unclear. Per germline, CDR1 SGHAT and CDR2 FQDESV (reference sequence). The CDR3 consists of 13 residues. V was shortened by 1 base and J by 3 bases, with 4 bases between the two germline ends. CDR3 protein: CASSLVSYNEQFF. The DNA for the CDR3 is TGTGCCAGCAGCTTAGTTAGCTACAATGAGCAGTTCTTC.

The CDR3 here is CASSLDGVYGYTF. CDR3 DNA sequence: TGTGCCAGCAGTTTGGACGGCGTATATGGCTACACCTTC. This chain joins TRBV28 and TRBJ1-2; D is ambiguous. CDR1 is MDHEN and CDR2 is SYDVKM in the germline V gene. The CDR3 sequence is 13 residues long. The V gene lost 3 bases and the J gene lost 5 bases, with 10 bases spanning the gap.

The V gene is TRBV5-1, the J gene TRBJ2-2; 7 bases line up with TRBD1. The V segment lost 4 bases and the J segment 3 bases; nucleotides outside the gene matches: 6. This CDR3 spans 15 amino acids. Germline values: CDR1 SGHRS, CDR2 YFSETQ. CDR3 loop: CASSPRQGHTGELFF. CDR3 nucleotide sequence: TGCGCCAGCAGCCCAAGACAGGGCCACACCGGGGAGCTGTTTTTT.

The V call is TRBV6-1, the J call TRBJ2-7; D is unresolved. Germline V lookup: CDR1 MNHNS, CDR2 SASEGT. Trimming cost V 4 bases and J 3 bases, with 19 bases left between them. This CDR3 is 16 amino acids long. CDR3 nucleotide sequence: TGTGCCAGCAGTGGCGGCCCCCCTCATATGTTCTACGAGCAGTACTTC. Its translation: CASSGGPPHMFYEQYF.

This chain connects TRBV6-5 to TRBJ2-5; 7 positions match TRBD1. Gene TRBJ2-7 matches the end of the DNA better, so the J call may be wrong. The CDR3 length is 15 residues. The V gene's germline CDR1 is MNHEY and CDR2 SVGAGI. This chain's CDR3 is CASRRDRDRPYEQYF. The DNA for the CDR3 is TGTGCCAGCAGAAGGGACCGGGACAGACCTTACGAGCAGTACTTC.

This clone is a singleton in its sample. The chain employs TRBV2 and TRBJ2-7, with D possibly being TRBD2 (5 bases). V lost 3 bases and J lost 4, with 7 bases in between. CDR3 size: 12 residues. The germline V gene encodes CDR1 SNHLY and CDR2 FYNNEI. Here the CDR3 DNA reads TGTGCCAGCAGTGACGAGGGTTACGAGCAGTACTTC. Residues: CASSDEGYEQYF. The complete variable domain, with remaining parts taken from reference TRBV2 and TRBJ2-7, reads EPEVTQTPSHQVTQMGQEVILRCVPISNHLYFYWYRQILGQKVEFLVSFYNNEISEKSEIFDDQFSVERPDGSNFTLKIRSTKLEDSAMYFCASSDEGYEQYFGPGTRLTVT.

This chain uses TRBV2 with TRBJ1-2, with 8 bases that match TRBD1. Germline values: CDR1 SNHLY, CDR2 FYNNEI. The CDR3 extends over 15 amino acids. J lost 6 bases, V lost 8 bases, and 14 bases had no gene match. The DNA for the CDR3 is TGTGCCAGCGTGGAGACAGGGGAGGTTTATGATGGCTACACCTTC. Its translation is CASVETGEVYDGYTF.

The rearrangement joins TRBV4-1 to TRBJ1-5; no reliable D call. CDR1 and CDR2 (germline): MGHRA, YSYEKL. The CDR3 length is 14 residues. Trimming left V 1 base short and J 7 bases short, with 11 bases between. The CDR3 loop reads CASSQVLGWQPQHF. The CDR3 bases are TGCGCCAGCAGCCAAGTGCTGGGTTGGCAGCCCCAGCATTTT.

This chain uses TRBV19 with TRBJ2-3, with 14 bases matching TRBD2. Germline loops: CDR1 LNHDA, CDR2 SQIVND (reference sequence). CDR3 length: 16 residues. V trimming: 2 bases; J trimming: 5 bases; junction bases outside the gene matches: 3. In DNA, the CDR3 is TGTGCCAGTAGTATAATCGGGACTAGCGGGAGAGATACGCAGTATTTT. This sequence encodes CASSIIGTSGRDTQYF.

The CDR3 here is CASSIFSGGTEAFF. The DNA of the CDR3 is TGTGCCAGTAGTATATTCTCCGGGGGCACTGAAGCTTTCTTT. The V and J genes are TRBV19 and TRBJ1-1; D possibly corresponds to TRBD1 (5 bases). Germline CDR1 LNHDA, CDR2 SQIVND (reference sequence). The CDR3 is 14 residues long. Trimming took 2 bases from V and 4 from J, leaving 11 bases between them. The entire variable domain, with the rest obtained from reference TRBV19 and TRBJ1-1, is as follows: DGGITQSPKYLFRKEGQNVTLSCEQNLNHDAMYWYRQDPGQGLRLIYYSQIVNDFQKGDIAEGYSVSREKKESFPLTVTSAQKNPTAFYLCASSIFSGGTEAFFGQGTRLTVV.

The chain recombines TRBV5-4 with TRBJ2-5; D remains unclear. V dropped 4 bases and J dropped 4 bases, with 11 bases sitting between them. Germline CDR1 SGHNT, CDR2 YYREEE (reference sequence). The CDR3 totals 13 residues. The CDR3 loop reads CASSPSLGETQYF. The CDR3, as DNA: TGTGCCAGCAGCCCCAGCCTTGGAGAGACCCAGTACTTC.

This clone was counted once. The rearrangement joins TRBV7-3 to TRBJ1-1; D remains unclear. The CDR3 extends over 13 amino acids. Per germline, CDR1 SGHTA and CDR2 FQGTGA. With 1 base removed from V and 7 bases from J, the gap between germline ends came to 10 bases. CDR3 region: CASSLNPNSEAFF. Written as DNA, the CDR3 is TGTGCCAGCAGCTTAAACCCGAATAGTGAAGCTTTCTTT. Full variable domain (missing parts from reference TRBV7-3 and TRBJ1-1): GAGVSQTPSNKVTEKGKYVELRCDPISGHTALYWYRQSLGQGPEFLIYFQGTGAADDSGLPNDRFFAVRPEGSVSTLKIQRTERGDSAVYLCASSLNPNSEAFFGQGTRLTVV.

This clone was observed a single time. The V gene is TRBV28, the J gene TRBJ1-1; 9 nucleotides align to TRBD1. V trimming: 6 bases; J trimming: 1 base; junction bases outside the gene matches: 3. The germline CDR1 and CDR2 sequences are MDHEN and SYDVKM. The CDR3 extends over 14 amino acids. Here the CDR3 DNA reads TGTGCCAGCAGACAGGGGGCGGCGAACACTGAAGCTTTCTTT. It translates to CASRQGAANTEAFF.

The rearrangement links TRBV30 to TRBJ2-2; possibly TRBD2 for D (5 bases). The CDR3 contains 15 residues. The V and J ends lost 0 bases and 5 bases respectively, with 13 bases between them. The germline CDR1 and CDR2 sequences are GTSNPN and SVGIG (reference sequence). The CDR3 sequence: CAWSVTGMRTGELFF. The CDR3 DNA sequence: TGTGCCTGGAGTGTAACGGGGATGCGTACCGGGGAGCTGTTTTTT.

The CDR3 reads CASSVASQGLGYNEQFF. CDR3 in DNA: TGTGCCAGCAGCGTAGCTTCCCAGGGGTTGGGGTACAATGAGCAGTTCTTC. This rearrangement joins TRBV9 to TRBJ2-1; a possible D gene is TRBD1 (6 bases). The length of the CDR3 is 17 residues. V lost 0 bases and J lost 4, with 17 bases in between. The germline gives CDR1 SGDLS, CDR2 YYNGEE.